Below, 11 T cell receptor beta chains from the same sample are listed, as sequenced in a study of T cells in Graves' hyperthyroidism and ophthalmopathy. What was amplified from RNA transcripts were TCR beta CDR3 regions. TCR CDR3 underwent first-round RT-PCR with the HTBI primer set. From the multiplex PCR reads, TCRdb called clonotypes with MiXCR, one entry per CDR3 protein. This sample carries about 640,000 distinct CDR3 sequences, around 21% of them seen once, and the ten largest clones take about 34%. The sequenced sample was blood. The receptor set was obtained from a man in his thirties or forties with Graves' ophthalmopathy.

The chain couples TRBV30 to TRBJ2-1; weak D call: TRBD1 (8 bases). CDR1 and CDR2 from the germline V gene are GTSNPN and SVGIG (reference sequence). This CDR3 has 14 amino acids. Trimming took off 5 bases at V and 8 bases at J, with 19 bases between the two ends. In DNA, the CDR3 is TGTGCCTGGGGGGATGGACAGGGAGGGGATGAGCAGTTCTTC. This translates into CAWGDGQGGDEQFF. Full variable domain (remainder filled in from reference TRBV30 and TRBJ2-1): SQTIHQWPATLVQPVGSPLSLECTVEGTSNPNLYWYRQAAGRGLQLLFYSVGIGQISSEVPQNLSASRPQDRQFILSSKKLLLSDSGFYLCAWGDGQGGDEQFFGPGTRLTVL.

Only a few counts were recorded for this clonotype. The V and J genes are TRBV7-9 and TRBJ2-1; D might be TRBD1 (6 bases). Trimming cost V 2 bases and J 6 bases, with 11 bases left between them. Germline V gene lookup returns CDR1 SEHNR and CDR2 FQNEAQ (reference sequence). The CDR3 loop spans 14 amino acids. The DNA for the CDR3 is TGTGCCAGCAGCTTAATACAGGGACCCAATGAGCAGTTCTTC. This codes for CASSLIQGPNEQFF.

The rearrangement uses TRBV6-6 and TRBJ2-1; D is ambiguous. V was clipped by 2 bases and J by 0 bases, with 8 bases between them. The germline gives CDR1 MNHNY, CDR2 SVGAGI (reference sequence). This CDR3 region has 15 residues. The chain's CDR3 is CASSYRAPSYNEQFF. CDR3 bases: TGTGCCAGCAGTTACCGGGCCCCCTCCTACAATGAGCAGTTCTTC.

This clonotype has just one count. The chain combines TRBV20-1 with TRBJ2-1, with 13 bases matching TRBD2. The CDR3 is 20 residues long. CDR1 and CDR2 (germline): DFQATT, SNEGSKA (reference sequence). V shed 5 bases, J shed 6 bases, and the junction held 22 bases outside the gene matches. The CDR3 reads CSAPNAGLAGVPRRSNEQFF. The CDR3 nucleotides read TGCAGTGCTCCAAATGCTGGACTAGCGGGAGTCCCAAGGAGGTCCAATGAGCAGTTCTTC.

This clonotype was detected only a few times. V usage is TRBV5-1 and J usage is TRBJ1-3, with 7 positions matching TRBD1. J was trimmed by 7 bases and V by 4 bases; bases with no gene match: 5. Germline CDR1 reads SGHRS; CDR2 reads YFSETQ. The length of the CDR3 is 13 residues. CDR3 loop: CASSRTGDNTIYF. DNA for the CDR3: TGCGCCAGCAGCCGAACAGGGGATAACACCATATATTTT.

The V call is TRBV28, the J call TRBJ2-7; 9 positions agree with TRBD1. This CDR3 has 14 amino acids. J gave up 5 bases and V 6 bases, and 8 bases lay outside the gene matches. CDR1 and CDR2 from the germline V gene are MDHEN and SYDVKM. CDR3 sequence reads: CASSLDRGGDEQYF. Written as DNA, the CDR3 is TGTGCCAGCAGCTTGGACAGGGGTGGCGACGAGCAGTACTTC.

At least ten counts were recorded for this clonotype. The genes are TRBV30 and TRBJ2-7; a possible D gene is TRBD2 (6 bases). CDR1 is GTSNPN, CDR2 SVGIG, per germline (reference sequence). The CDR3 totals 14 residues. Trimming left V 3 bases short and J 8 bases short, with 20 bases between. CDR3 in amino acids: CAWRSPGLGEQQYF. CDR3 in DNA: TGTGCCTGGAGGTCACCGGGACTTGGCGAGCAGCAGTACTTC.

V is TRBV4-2 and J is TRBJ2-7; TRBD2 might be the D (7 bases). The CDR3 totals 16 residues. The germline V and J ends were trimmed by 4 bases and 1 base, with 17 bases remaining between them. Looked up from germline, CDR1 is LGHNA and CDR2 is YNFKEQ. The DNA of the CDR3 is TGTGCCAGCAGCCCAGCCGGGGAGGGGGTATCCTACGAGCAGTACTTC. Encoded protein: CASSPAGEGVSYEQYF.

The rearrangement uses TRBV12-3 or TRBV12-4 and TRBJ2-7, with a tentative D call TRBD2 (6 bases). V dropped 1 base and J dropped 0 bases, with 13 bases sitting between them. This CDR3 contains 16 residues. For the CDR3, the DNA is TGTGCCAGCAGTTTAGTGGGGGGTACAGGCTCCTACGAGCAGTACTTC. This encodes CASSLVGGTGSYEQYF.

This clonotype came up a few times. The chain couples TRBV5-1 to TRBJ1-1; TRBD1 agrees at 11 bases. Germline V CDR1 and CDR2: SGHRS, YFSETQ. Trimming took 2 bases from V and 1 from J; bases not matched to a gene: 4. The CDR3 has 16 amino acids. Written as DNA, the CDR3 is TGCGCCAGCAGCTTCGGGACAGGGGGAGAGAACACTGAAGCTTTCTTT. Protein sequence: CASSFGTGGENTEAFF.

This sequence joins TRBV29-1 and TRBJ2-3; tentatively, D is TRBD1 (6 bases). V lost 4 bases and J 2 bases, leaving 10 bases between the germline ends. Looked up from germline, CDR1 is SQVTM and CDR2 is ANQGSEA. This CDR3 is 13 amino acids long. The CDR3 here is CSVVGQLTDTQYF. As DNA, the CDR3 is TGCAGCGTTGTTGGACAGCTCACAGATACGCAGTATTTT.